The 23 T cell receptor beta chains given below trace back to one sample, sequenced in a study of cytomegalovirus exposure and HLA in healthy donors. The PCR had 60 Vbeta and 13 Jbeta primers. Clones were read by immunoSEQ multiplex PCR, and TCRdb kept only the in-frame ones, dropping some. The table for this sample gives about 190,000 clones. Sequencing was carried out using PBMCs. Receptor source: a man aged 30 to 39 in good health and CMV-seronegative.

V usage is TRBV7-2 and J usage is TRBJ1-2, with 7 bases aligning to TRBD1. The germline V gene encodes CDR1 SGHTA and CDR2 FQGNSA. This CDR3 has 17 residues. V gave up 3 bases and J gave up 0 bases; unmatched junction bases: 10. The CDR3 sequence is CASSLNYQGDANYGYTF. The CDR3 DNA is TGTGCCAGCAGCTTGAACTATCAGGGGGATGCTAACTATGGCTACACCTTC.

V usage is TRBV5-4 and J usage is TRBJ2-3; TRBD2 aligns across 11 bases. There are 16 residues in the CDR3. Trimming removed 0 bases from V and 0 bases from J; junction bases left unmatched: 0. Per germline, CDR1 SGHNT and CDR2 YYREEE (reference sequence). The CDR3 sequence: CASSLGTSGSTDTQYF. The DNA for the CDR3 is TGTGCCAGCAGCTTGGGGACTAGCGGGAGCACAGATACGCAGTATTTT.

The V and J genes are TRBV18 and TRBJ2-7; 10 bases map to TRBD2. The CDR3 has 15 residues. V shed 4 bases, J shed 9 bases, and the junction held 12 bases outside the gene matches. Per the germline V gene, CDR1 is KGHSH and CDR2 is LQKENI. CDR3 region: CASSLRAGGPDAQYF. CDR3 coding DNA: TGTGCCAGCTCACTCCGAGCGGGAGGGCCGGACGCGCAGTACTTC.

The chain uses TRBV14 and TRBJ2-3; tentatively, D is TRBD2 (6 bases). Germline lookup yields CDR1 SGHDN and CDR2 FVKESK. This CDR3 contains 16 residues. Trimming took 1 base from V and 0 from J, leaving 11 bases between them. This chain's CDR3 is CASSQVGGESTDTQYF. The CDR3 DNA follows: TGTGCCAGCAGCCAAGTCGGGGGAGAGAGCACAGATACGCAGTATTTT.

The V gene is TRBV2, the J gene TRBJ2-5; TRBD1 might be the D (5 bases). The J call may be mistaken, given a closer DNA end match to TRBJ2-7. Germline CDR1 reads SNHLY; CDR2 reads FYNNEI. This CDR3 is built from 13 residues. The chain's CDR3 is CASSQGRNYEQYF. For the CDR3, the DNA is TGTGCCAGCAGTCAGGGAAGGAACTACGAGCAGTACTTC.

The chain joins TRBV7-2 to TRBJ2-2; 10 nucleotides agree with TRBD2. Losses at the gene ends were 5 bases for V and 2 bases for J; bases not matched to a gene: 8. Germline values: CDR1 SGHTA, CDR2 FQGNSA. This CDR3 has 17 residues. CDR3 nucleotide sequence: TGTGCCAGCAGCCCGGGGGTAGCGGGGGGTAACACCGGGGAGCTGTTTTTT. Translation gives CASSPGVAGGNTGELFF. The full variable domain, with the rest looked up from reference TRBV7-2 and TRBJ2-2, is GAGVSQSPSNKVTEKGKDVELRCDPISGHTALYWYRQSLGQGLEFLIYFQGNSAPDKSGLPSDRFSAERTGGSVSTLTIQRTQQEDSAVYLCASSPGVAGGNTGELFFGEGSRLTVL.

The chain uses TRBV28 and TRBJ1-1; 7 nucleotides agree with TRBD1. CDR3 length: 14 amino acids. V trimming: 3 bases; J trimming: 5 bases; junction bases outside the gene matches: 6. Germline-derived CDR1 and CDR2 are MDHEN and SYDVKM. CDR3 sequence reads: CASSLLDRRTEAFF. As DNA, the CDR3 is TGTGCCAGCAGTTTGCTGGACAGGAGGACTGAAGCTTTCTTT.

V is TRBV6-1 and J is TRBJ1-5; D might be TRBD1 (5 bases). CDR1 is MNHNS, CDR2 SASEGT, per germline. This CDR3 is built from 16 residues. Trimming shortened V by 2 bases and J by 1 base, and 12 bases separated the two germline ends. The DNA of the CDR3 is TGTGCCAGCAGTGAAAACTTCCACAGGAGCAATCAGCCCCAGCATTTT. Translating gives CASSENFHRSNQPQHF.

As to this clone: The same CDR3 is also encoded by other DNA sequences in this sample. The J gene is TRBJ2-5, the V gene TRBV6-1, with TRBD1 as a possible D gene (5 bases). The CDR3 extends over 12 amino acids. With 2 bases removed from V and 4 bases from J, the gap between germline ends came to 5 bases. Per the germline V gene, CDR1 is MNHNS and CDR2 is SASEGT. In DNA, the CDR3 is TGTGCCAGCAGTGAACAGGGAGAGACCCAGTACTTC. It is translated as CASSEQGETQYF.

For this clone: The same CDR3 is also encoded by other DNA sequences in this sample. This chain connects TRBV10-3 to TRBJ2-5; unclear D gene. Per germline, CDR1 ENHRY and CDR2 SYGVKD. With 9 bases removed from V and 5 bases from J, the gap between germline ends came to 13 bases. This CDR3 is built from 12 residues. CDR3 loop: CAIGGAQETQYF. The CDR3 region has the DNA TGTGCCATAGGCGGAGCTCAGGAGACCCAGTACTTC.

The chain is built from TRBV7-6 and TRBJ2-3; TRBD2 aligns across 10 bases. V shed 3 bases and J 1 base; nucleotides not matched to a gene: 4. The CDR3 contains 16 residues. Germline V gene data show CDR1 as SGHVS and CDR2 as FNYEAQ. Here the CDR3 reads CASSFISGGRTDTQYF. The CDR3 bases are TGTGCCAGCAGCTTCATTAGCGGGGGGCGCACAGATACGCAGTATTTT.

The chain uses TRBV11-1 and TRBJ1-2; D remains unclear. The germline V gene encodes CDR1 SGHAT and CDR2 FQDESV (reference sequence). The CDR3 has 17 amino acids. The V end was cut by 2 bases, the J end by 1 base, with 17 bases between. The CDR3 protein is CASSLRSHRSFNYGYTF. The DNA of the CDR3 is TGTGCCAGCAGCTTAAGGTCGCATCGGAGTTTTAACTATGGCTACACCTTC.

The genes are TRBV6-5 and TRBJ2-7, with TRBD1 identical over 10 bases. CDR1 and CDR2 (germline): MNHEY, SVGAGI. The CDR3 sequence is 15 residues long. The V gene end was trimmed by 0 bases and the J gene end by 3 bases; junction bases not matched to a gene: 2. This CDR3 is CASSYSWTGGYEQYF. CDR3 DNA: TGTGCCAGCAGTTACTCTTGGACAGGGGGCTACGAGCAGTACTTC.

The gene calls are TRBV15 and TRBJ2-1, with D unresolved. V lost 0 bases and J lost 13, with 13 bases in between. CDR1 and CDR2 (germline): LNHNV, YYDKDF (reference sequence). The CDR3 totals 13 residues. CDR3 sequence: CATSRDLRVGQFF. The DNA of the CDR3 is TGTGCCACCAGCAGAGATCTCCGGGTGGGTCAGTTCTTC.

V and J are TRBV28 and TRBJ1-1, with TRBD1 as a possible D gene (5 bases). V lost 5 bases, J lost 3 bases, and 16 bases lay in between. Per the germline V gene, CDR1 is MDHEN and CDR2 is SYDVKM. This CDR3 has 15 amino acids. The CDR3 sequence: CASSTPGGGYTEAFF. The CDR3 nucleotides are TGTGCCAGCAGTACCCCGGGTGGGGGGTACACTGAAGCTTTCTTT.

This chain links TRBV2 with TRBJ2-6; D is ambiguous. With 5 bases removed from V and 1 base from J, the gap between germline ends came to 9 bases. The CDR3 is 15 residues long. From germline, CDR1 is SNHLY and CDR2 FYNNEI. The CDR3 DNA sequence: TGTGCCAGCAGTTACAGTAGGTCTGGGGCCAACGTCCTGACTTTC. Translation: CASSYSRSGANVLTF.

The gene calls are TRBV11-3 and TRBJ2-1; maybe TRBD2 (6 bases). Deletions cut 1 base from V and 10 bases from J, with 11 bases between. CDR1 and CDR2 (germline): SGHNT, YENEEA. The CDR3 has 13 amino acids. CDR3 sequence: CASSLVAAGEQFF. CDR3 bases: TGTGCCAGCAGCTTAGTCGCCGCGGGAGAGCAGTTCTTC.

The CDR3 is CASSLSGTTGELFF. For the CDR3, the DNA is TGCGCCAGCAGCTTGAGCGGGACGACCGGGGAGCTGTTTTTT. The J gene is TRBJ2-2, the V gene TRBV5-1; 7 nucleotides line up with TRBD2. Per germline, CDR1 SGHRS and CDR2 YFSETQ. After removal of 1 base from V and 5 bases from J, the junction contained 2 bases not matched to a gene. This CDR3 contains 14 residues.

CDR3 in amino acids: CSDRTGTGNENEQFF. For the CDR3, the DNA is TGCAGCGATAGAACGGGAACAGGGAATGAGAATGAGCAGTTCTTC. This chain uses TRBV29-1 with TRBJ2-1; TRBD1 might be the D (6 bases). Germline CDR1 is SQVTM and CDR2 is ANQGSEA. V gave up 7 bases and J gave up 7 bases, with 23 bases separating them. The CDR3 is made up of 15 amino acids.

This chain connects TRBV6-1 to TRBJ2-1; D ambiguous. Germline V CDR1 and CDR2: MNHNS, SASEGT. This CDR3 has 15 residues. The V and J ends lost 4 bases and 1 base respectively, with 11 bases between them. The CDR3 nucleotides read TGTGCCAGCAGTGTTGGGCCTCTATCCTACAATGAGCAGTTCTTC. Translation: CASSVGPLSYNEQFF.

This chain links TRBV7-6 with TRBJ2-3; D perhaps matches TRBD2 (6 bases). Germline CDR1 is SGHVS and CDR2 is FNYEAQ. This CDR3 is built from 14 residues. The germline V and J ends were trimmed by 5 bases and 0 bases, with 9 bases remaining between them. The chain's CDR3 is CASSDGTSTDTQYF. CDR3 coding DNA: TGTGCCAGCAGCGACGGGACTAGCACAGATACGCAGTATTTT. The full variable domain, with the rest looked up from reference TRBV7-6 and TRBJ2-3, is GAGVSQSPRYKVTKRGQDVALRCDPISGHVSLYWYRQALGQGPEFLTYFNYEAQQDKSGLPNDRFSAERPEGSISTLTIQRTEQRDSAMYRCASSDGTSTDTQYFGPGTRLTVL.

This chain joins TRBV30 and TRBJ2-5, with TRBD2 identical over 9 bases. The end of the DNA fits TRBJ2-7 better, so the J call may be wrong. CDR3 size: 21 residues. CDR1 is GTSNPN, CDR2 SVGIG, per germline (reference sequence). CDR3 sequence reads: CAWSPPQGQVVSGRFPYEQYF. In DNA, the CDR3 is TGTGCCTGGAGTCCCCCACAGGGGCAAGTCGTTAGCGGGAGATTCCCCTACGAGCAGTACTTC.

The CDR3 nucleotides are TGCGCCAGCAGCCTCGACAGAGCAACTAATGAAAAACTGTTTTTT. Its protein product is CASSLDRATNEKLFF. The rearrangement uses TRBV5-1 and TRBJ1-4; weak D call: TRBD1 (5 bases). Trimming took off 4 bases at V and 0 bases at J, with 10 bases between the two ends. Looked up from germline, CDR1 is SGHRS and CDR2 is YFSETQ. The CDR3 covers 15 residues.